This T cell receptor beta chain was sequenced during a study of OX40 agonist ivuxolimab in advanced cancers. The wider study: One patient with hepatocellular carcinoma and two with cutaneous melanoma, three in all, had partial responses.

Libraries were prepared by immunoSEQ multiplex PCR; TCRdb keeps only in-frame clonotypes and omits some of them. The sample has approximately 28,000 clones; around 82% are singletons. Study results and caveats: Determination of antigen specificity was not performed for the expanded peripheral T cells.

Turning to this clone: Its matching antigen is unknown.

The sequences come from CD4+ or CD8+ T cells sorted from blood, collected in a trial of the OX40 agonist ivuxolimab. The receptor was derived from an adult with an advanced solid tumor such as melanoma, head and neck, liver or kidney cancer.

The CDR3: CASSLSIANYNEQFF. The DNA of the CDR3 is TGTGCCAGCAGTTTATCTATCGCAAACTACAATGAGCAGTTCTTC. The chain couples TRBV27 to TRBJ2-1; no clear D gene. Germline V gene sequence: CDR1 MNHEY, CDR2 SMNVEV (reference sequence). Trimming removed 0 bases at V and 3 bases at J, with 9 bases between. The CDR3 has 15 amino acids.